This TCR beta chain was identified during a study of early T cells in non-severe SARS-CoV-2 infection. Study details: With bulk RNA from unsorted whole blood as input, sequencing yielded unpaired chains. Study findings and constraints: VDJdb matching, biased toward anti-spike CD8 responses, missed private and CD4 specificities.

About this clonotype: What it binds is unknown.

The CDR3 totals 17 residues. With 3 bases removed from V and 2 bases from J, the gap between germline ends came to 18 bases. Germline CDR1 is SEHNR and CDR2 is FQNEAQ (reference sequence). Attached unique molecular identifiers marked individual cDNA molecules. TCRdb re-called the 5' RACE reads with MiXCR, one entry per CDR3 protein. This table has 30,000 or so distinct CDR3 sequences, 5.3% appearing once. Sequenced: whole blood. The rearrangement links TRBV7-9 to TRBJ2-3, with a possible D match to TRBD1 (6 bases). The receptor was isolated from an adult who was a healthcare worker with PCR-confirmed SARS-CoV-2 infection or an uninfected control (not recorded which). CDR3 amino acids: CASSFFVLRDNTDTQYF. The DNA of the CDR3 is TGTGCCAGCAGCTTTTTCGTATTAAGGGACAACACAGATACGCAGTATTTT.